One sample yielded the 4 T cell receptor beta chains listed below, sequenced in a study of somatic mutations in cytotoxic T cells in rheumatoid arthritis. Using immunoSEQ multiplex PCR, the repertoire was profiled, and TCRdb retains in-frame clones only, with some absent. The sample carries several thousand clones, around 77% recorded once. The sample consisted of CD8+ T cells sorted from blood, taken at a follow-up visit. The receptors derive from a woman in her seventies with rheumatoid arthritis.

The gene calls are TRBV27 and TRBJ2-3; D remains unclear. The CDR3 contains 13 residues. Trimming cost V 2 bases and J 3 bases, with 6 bases left between them. CDR1 is MNHEY, CDR2 SMNVEV, per germline (reference sequence). CDR3 coding DNA: TGTGCCAGCAGTTTAGCGAAGACAGATACGCAGTATTTT. Protein product: CASSLAKTDTQYF.

The chain has TRBV9 and TRBJ1-6, with 7 bases aligning to TRBD1. The ends lost 2 bases at V and 7 bases at J; junction bases unmatched: 3. Germline V lookup: CDR1 SGDLS, CDR2 YYNGEE. This CDR3 region has 14 residues. In DNA form, the CDR3 reads TGTGCCAGCAGCGTGACAGGGATCAATTCACCCCTCCACTTT. Residues: CASSVTGINSPLHF.

The V call is TRBV9, the J call TRBJ1-4, with D possibly matching TRBD1 (6 bases). Trimming removed 5 bases at V and 8 bases at J, with 16 bases between. CDR1 is SGDLS, CDR2 YYNGEE, per germline. This CDR3 is built from 14 residues. The CDR3: CASSRPGDEEKLFF. The CDR3, as DNA: TGTGCCAGCAGTCGGCCAGGGGACGAGGAAAAACTGTTTTTT.

The chain carries TRBV6-1 and TRBJ2-1, with D perhaps matching TRBD2 (6 bases). The ends were cut back, 6 bases at V and 5 bases at J, with 17 bases in the middle. The CDR3 extends over 15 amino acids. Germline V CDR1 and CDR2: MNHNS, SASEGT. The CDR3 coding sequence is TGTGCCAGCAGCTGGGACTGGGGAAGTGACAATGAGCAGTTCTTC. Translating it yields CASSWDWGSDNEQFF.